Presented here are 17 T cell receptor beta chains from one specimen sequenced in a study of tissue T cells after allogeneic stem cell transplantation. Specified time point: mouse harvest day 14 after allogeneic transplant. Tail vein injection delivered 10^7 T-cell-depleted bone marrow cells and 10^6 splenic CD5+ T cells. The assay was immunoSEQ multiplex PCR, and TCRdb's table has in-frame clones only and misses some. This sample has thousands of clones, with around a third found just once. Sequenced material: skin. All receptors come from a female BALB/c mouse given C57BL/6 T cells with graft-versus-host disease after an allogeneic hematopoietic cell transplant.

As concerns this clone: The genes and germline here are from mouse. From the germline J gene comes the end of the CDR3, since the read stops 1 residue before it. The genes are TRBV26 and TRBJ2-7; the D gene is possibly TRBD1 (6 bases). The CDR3 has 14 amino acids. Germline assignment: CDR1 KGHPV and CDR2 FQNQEV (reference sequence). Trimming took 4 bases from V and 4 from J, leaving 14 bases between them. The sequenced part of the CDR3 DNA is TGTGCCAGCAGTCCCGGGACACTCAAATATGAACAGTAC. It translates to CASSPGTLKYEQY. In full, the CDR3 reads CASSPGTLKYEQYF.

This clone appeared a few times. Germline and genes here are mouse. Coverage ceases 1 residue before the CDR3 finishes, and the germline J gene fills in the end. This chain links TRBV16 with TRBJ2-7; 8 positions agree with TRBD2. The ends lost 0 bases at V and 5 bases at J; junction bases unmatched: 3. The CDR3 is 14 amino acids. The V gene's germline CDR1 is SGHSA and CDR2 FRNQAP. The covered CDR3 bases are TGTGCAAGCAGCTTAGAGGGGGGGCGCGATGAACAGTAC. This sequence encodes CASSLEGGRDEQY. The entire CDR3 protein reads CASSLEGGRDEQYF.

Of note for this clone: The gene symbols are mouse symbols. The CDR3 end is not reached by the read, which stops 1 residue before it; the germline J gene fills it in. The rearrangement joins TRBV23 to TRBJ2-5; TRBD2 is taken as the D call from the table, unchecked against the DNA. The CDR3 runs 14 residues. From germline, CDR1 is KGHTA and CDR2 FQNQQP. The CDR3 region is CSSSQSGGQDTQYF. Incomplete CDR3 DNA: TGCTCCAGCAGTCAATCGGGGGGTCAAGACACCCAGTAC. The variable domain in full, completed from reference TRBV23 and TRBJ2-5, reads DAAVTQKPRYLIKMKGQEAEMKCIPEKGHTAVFWYQQKQSKELKFLIYFQNQQPLDQIDMVKERFSAVCPSSSLCSLGIRTCEAEDSALYLCSSSQSGGQDTQYFGPGTRLLVL.

With respect to this clone: The germline and genes are mouse ones. The CDR3 is cut off 1 residue early in the read; its end comes from the germline J gene. V and J are TRBV1 and TRBJ1-5, with no clear D. Germline CDR1 and CDR2: NSQYPW and LRSPGD (reference sequence). Trimming cost V 0 bases and J 4 bases, with 7 bases left between them. CDR3 size: 14 residues. CDR3 region: CTCSADPENQAPLF. The DNA read from the CDR3 is TGCACCTGCAGTGCAGATCCCGAAAACCAGGCTCCGCTT.

Comments on this clone: The genes and germline here are from mouse. Coverage ceases 1 residue before the CDR3 finishes, and the germline J gene fills in the end. V usage is TRBV12-2 and J usage is TRBJ1-2; D is unclear. Trimming removed 0 bases at V and 0 bases at J, with 4 bases between. Germline CDR1 SGHLS, CDR2 HYDKME. CDR3 length: 13 residues. The CDR3 bases that were read are TGTGCCAGCTCTCTCGTATCAAACTCCGACTACACC. This translates into CASSLVSNSDYT. From start to end, the CDR3 is CASSLVSNSDYTF.

This clone has just one count. The gene names here belong to mouse. The CDR3 end is not reached by the read, which stops 1 residue before it; the germline J gene fills it in. The rearrangement joins TRBV3 to TRBJ2-4, with 7 bases lining up with TRBD1. The CDR3 has 13 amino acids. Germline values: CDR1 SNHLY, CDR2 FYNGKV (reference sequence). Trimming removed 6 bases from V and 0 bases from J; junction bases left unmatched: 0. The DNA read from the CDR3 is TGTGCCAGCAGGACAGGGAGTCAAAACACCTTGTAC. This codes for CASRTGSQNTLY. The full CDR3 sequence reads CASRTGSQNTLYF. The full variable domain, rest sourced from reference TRBV3 and TRBJ2-4, is GPKVLQIPSHQIIDMGQMVTLNCDPVSNHLYFYWYKQILGQQMEFLVNFYNGKVMEKSKLFKDQFSVERPDGSYFTLKIQPTALEDSAVYFCASRTGSQNTLYFGAGTRLSVL.

This clone was detected a few times. Mouse germline and gene names are used. The DNA ends 1 residue before the CDR3 does, and the rest of the CDR3 is filled in from the germline J gene. V usage is TRBV1 and J usage is TRBJ1-2; D gene uncertain. The CDR3 length is 13 residues. Germline CDR1 is NSQYPW and CDR2 is LRSPGD (reference sequence). Between the trimmed V and J ends, which lost 0 bases and 0 bases, there was a span of 2 bases. Incomplete CDR3 DNA: TGCACCTGCAGTGCAGATCCAAACTCCGACTACACC. Its protein product is CTCSADPNSDYT. The complete CDR3 reads CTCSADPNSDYTF.

Note on this clone: Genes and germline are mouse. The CDR3 end lies 1 residue beyond the end of the read and is filled in from the germline J gene. This rearrangement joins TRBV23 to TRBJ1-1; TRBD1 is taken as the D call from the table, unchecked against the DNA. The CDR3 has 12 amino acids. Germline V gene sequence: CDR1 KGHTA, CDR2 FQNQQP. Incomplete CDR3 DNA: TGCTCCAGCAGTCAATCGGGCAGGGCAGTCTTC. Its translation: CSSSQSGRAVF. The whole CDR3 region reads CSSSQSGRAVFF.

Sample share makes this clone medium-sized. Germline and genes here are mouse. The read terminates 1 residue before the CDR3 end, so the remaining end is supplied by the germline J gene. The same CDR3 can be traced to other DNA sequences in this sample. The V gene is TRBV26, the J gene TRBJ2-7; the match to TRBD1 covers 8 bases. The germline CDR1 and CDR2 sequences are KGHPV and FQNQEV (reference sequence). J was trimmed by 3 bases and V by 6 bases; bases with no gene match: 4. This CDR3 comprises 13 residues. The sequenced part of the CDR3 DNA is TGTGCCAGCAGCTCAGGACAGGGCTATGAACAGTAC. Amino acid sequence: CASSSGQGYEQY. The whole CDR3 sequence reads CASSSGQGYEQYF.

Regarding this clone: With a much larger clone just one base away, this may be a read error. All gene names here are mouse names. The read comes to an end 1 residue before the CDR3 does, leaving the germline J gene to fill in the end. V is TRBV4 and J is TRBJ2-2; possibly TRBD1 for D (6 bases). CDR3 length: 14 residues. In germline, CDR1 is LGHDT, CDR2 YNNKQL (reference sequence). This CDR3 is CASSMGQNTRQLYF. The sequenced part of the CDR3 DNA is TGTGCCAGCAGCATGGGACAAAACACCAGGCAGCTCTAC.

Comment on this clone: Germline and genes: mouse. The CDR3 end falls 1 residue outside the read, so it is completed with the germline J gene. The chain carries TRBV26 and TRBJ1-4; D might be TRBD1 (5 bases). V was shortened by 6 bases and J by 5 bases, with 7 bases between the two germline ends. CDR1 is KGHPV and CDR2 is FQNQEV in the germline V gene (reference sequence). The length of the CDR3 is 12 residues. CDR3: CASRTVNERLFF. Partial CDR3 DNA: TGTGCCAGCAGGACAGTTAACGAAAGATTATTT.

Of note for this clone: Genes and germline come from the mouse. The CDR3 extends 1 residue past the end of the read, so its final part is completed from the germline J gene. V is TRBV13-1 and J is TRBJ2-7; no firm D call. CDR1 and CDR2 from the germline V gene are NSHNY and SYGAGN. This CDR3 spans 13 amino acids. With 0 bases removed from V and 4 bases from J, the gap between germline ends came to 8 bases. The CDR3 sequence: CASSDANSYEQYF. The sequenced CDR3 bases are TGTGCCAGCAGTGATGCAAACAGTTATGAACAGTAC.

This clone was detected a few times. Mouse gene names and germline throughout. The read terminates 1 residue before the CDR3 end, so the remaining end is supplied by the germline J gene. This chain links TRBV13-2 with TRBJ2-3; TRBD2 aligns across 8 bases. The CDR3 loop spans 15 amino acids. The junction had 3 bases not matched to a gene; V was cut back by 2 bases and J by 1 base. Germline CDR1 is NNHNN and CDR2 is SYGAGS (reference sequence). The sequenced CDR3 bases are TGTGCCAGCGGTGACTGGGGGGAGGGTGCAGAAACGCTGTAT. It yields the protein CASGDWGEGAETLY. In full, the CDR3 is CASGDWGEGAETLYF.

This clone has a single count. Gene names refer to mouse genes. The read terminates 1 residue ahead of where the CDR3 ends, so the germline J gene completes it. This chain links TRBV15 with TRBJ1-1; weak D call: TRBD1 (6 bases). The CDR3 has 13 amino acids. The V and J ends lost 2 bases and 3 bases respectively, with 7 bases between them. The germline gives CDR1 SGHND, CDR2 FRSKSL. The CDR3 is CASSLQGHTEVFF. CDR3 bases read: TGTGCCAGCAGTTTACAGGGGCACACAGAAGTCTTC.

This clone was counted a few times. Germline and genes: mouse. Read data end 1 residue before the CDR3 end; the end is taken from the germline J gene. The chain carries TRBV3 and TRBJ2-7, with TRBD2 identical over 13 bases. Germline V gene data show CDR1 as SNHLY and CDR2 as FYNGKV (reference sequence). The ends lost 6 bases at V and 3 bases at J; junction bases unmatched: 5. The CDR3 totals 15 residues. CDR3 protein: CASRSGTGGVYEQYF. CDR3 DNA (partial): TGTGCCAGCAGATCCGGGACTGGGGGGGTCTATGAACAGTAC.

On this clone itself: Gene names and germline refer to mouse. The read stops 1 residue short of the end of the CDR3; the missing end is completed from the germline J gene. The chain uses TRBV13-1 and TRBJ1-5, with D possibly TRBD1 on 5 matching bases. Trimming took 3 bases from V and 4 from J, leaving 8 bases between them. The CDR3 spans 13 residues. CDR1 and CDR2 (germline): NSHNY, SYGAGN. The CDR3 loop reads CASSAGRNQAPLF. The CDR3 DNA, read in part, is TGTGCCAGCAGTGCAGGGCGGAACCAGGCTCCGCTT. The entire variable domain, with the rest obtained from reference TRBV13-1 and TRBJ1-5, is as follows: EAAVTQSPRNKVTVTGGNVTLSCRQTNSHNYMYWYRQDTGHGLRLIHYSYGAGNLRIGDVPDGYKATRTTQEDFFLLLELASPSQTSLYFCASSAGRNQAPLFGEGTRLSVL.

A note on this clone: Mouse names are used for the genes. The read comes to an end 1 residue before the CDR3 does, leaving the germline J gene to fill in the end. The chain couples TRBV3 to TRBJ2-7; 12 bases align to TRBD2. Germline values: CDR1 SNHLY, CDR2 FYNGKV (reference sequence). The CDR3 spans 15 residues. The V gene end was trimmed by 1 base and the J gene end by 4 bases; junction bases not matched to a gene: 2. The covered CDR3 bases are TGTGCCAGCAGCTTAGAGGACTGGGGGGGTTATGAACAGTAC. Amino acid sequence: CASSLEDWGGYEQY. Given in full, the CDR3 is CASSLEDWGGYEQYF.